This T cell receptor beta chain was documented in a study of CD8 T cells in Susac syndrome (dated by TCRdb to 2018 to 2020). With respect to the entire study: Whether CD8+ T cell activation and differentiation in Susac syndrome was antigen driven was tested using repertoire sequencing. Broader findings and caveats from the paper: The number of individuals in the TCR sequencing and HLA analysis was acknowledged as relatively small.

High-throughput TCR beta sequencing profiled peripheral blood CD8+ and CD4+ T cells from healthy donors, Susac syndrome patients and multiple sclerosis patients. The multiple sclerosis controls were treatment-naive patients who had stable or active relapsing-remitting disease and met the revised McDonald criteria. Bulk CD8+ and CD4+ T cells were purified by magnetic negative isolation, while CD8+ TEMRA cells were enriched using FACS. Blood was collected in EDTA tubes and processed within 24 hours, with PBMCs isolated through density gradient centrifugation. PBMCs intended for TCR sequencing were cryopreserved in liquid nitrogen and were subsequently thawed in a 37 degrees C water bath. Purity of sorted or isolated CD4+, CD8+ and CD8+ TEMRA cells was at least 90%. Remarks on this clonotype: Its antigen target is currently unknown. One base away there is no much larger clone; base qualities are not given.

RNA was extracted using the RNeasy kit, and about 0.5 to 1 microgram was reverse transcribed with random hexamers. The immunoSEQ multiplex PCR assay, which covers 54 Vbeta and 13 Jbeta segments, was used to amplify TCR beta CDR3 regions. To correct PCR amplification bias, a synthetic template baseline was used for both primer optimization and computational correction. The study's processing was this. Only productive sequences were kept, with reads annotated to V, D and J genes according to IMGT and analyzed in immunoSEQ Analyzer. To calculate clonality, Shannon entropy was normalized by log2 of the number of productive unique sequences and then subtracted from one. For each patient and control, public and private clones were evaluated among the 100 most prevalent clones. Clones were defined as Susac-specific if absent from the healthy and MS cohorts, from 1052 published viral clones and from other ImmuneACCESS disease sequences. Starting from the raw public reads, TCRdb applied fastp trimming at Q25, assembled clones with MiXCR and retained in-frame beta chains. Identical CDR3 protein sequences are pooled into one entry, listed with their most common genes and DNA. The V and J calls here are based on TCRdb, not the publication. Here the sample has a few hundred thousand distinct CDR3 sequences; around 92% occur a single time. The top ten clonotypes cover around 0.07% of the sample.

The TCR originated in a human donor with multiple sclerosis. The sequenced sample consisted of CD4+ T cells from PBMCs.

The DNA sequence reads TGCGCCAGCAGCCAAGTTAGACAGAGGGGCCTCCCCGATACGCAGTATTTT. Protein translation: CASSQVRQRGLPDTQYF. The sequence is built from TRBV4-3 and TRBJ2-3; the D gene assignment is perhaps TRBD1 or TRBD2, with each matching 5 bases. The CDR3 numbers 17 residues from cysteine through phenylalanine. Only the CDR3 part of the read is kept: 51 bases, read in frame from the first base. CDR1 LGHNA and CDR2 YSLEER were looked up in the germline V gene. The V and J ends are trimmed by 1 base and 6 bases, leaving 20 bases between them.